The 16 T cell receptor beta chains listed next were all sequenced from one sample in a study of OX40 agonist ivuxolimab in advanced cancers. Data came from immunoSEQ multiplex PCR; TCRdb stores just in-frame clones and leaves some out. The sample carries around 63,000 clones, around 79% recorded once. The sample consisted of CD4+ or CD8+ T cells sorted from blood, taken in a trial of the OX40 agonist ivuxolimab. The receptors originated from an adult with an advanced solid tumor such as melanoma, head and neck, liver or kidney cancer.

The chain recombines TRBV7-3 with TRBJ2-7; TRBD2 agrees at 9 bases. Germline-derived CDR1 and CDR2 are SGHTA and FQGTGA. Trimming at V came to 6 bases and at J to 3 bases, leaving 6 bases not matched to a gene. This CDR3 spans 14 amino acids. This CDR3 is CASSPLAGYYEQYF. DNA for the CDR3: TGTGCCAGCAGTCCTCTAGCGGGGTACTACGAGCAGTACTTC.

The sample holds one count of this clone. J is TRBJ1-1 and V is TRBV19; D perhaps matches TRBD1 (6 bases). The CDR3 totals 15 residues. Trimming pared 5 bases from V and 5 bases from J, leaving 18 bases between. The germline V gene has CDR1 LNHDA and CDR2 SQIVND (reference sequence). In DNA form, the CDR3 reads TGTGCCAGTAGTGTAACAGGGAAGGGATTGACTGAAGCTTTCTTT. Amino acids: CASSVTGKGLTEAFF.

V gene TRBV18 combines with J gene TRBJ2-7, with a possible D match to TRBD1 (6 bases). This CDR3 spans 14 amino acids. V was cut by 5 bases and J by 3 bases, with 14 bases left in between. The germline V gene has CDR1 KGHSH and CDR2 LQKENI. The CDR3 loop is CASSDRRGDYEQYF. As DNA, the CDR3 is TGTGCCAGCTCAGACAGGAGAGGGGACTACGAGCAGTACTTC.

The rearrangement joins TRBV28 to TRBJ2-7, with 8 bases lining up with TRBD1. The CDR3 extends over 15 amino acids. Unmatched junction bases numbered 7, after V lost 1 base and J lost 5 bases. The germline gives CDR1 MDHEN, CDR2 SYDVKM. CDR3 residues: CASSLSGQGAHEQYV. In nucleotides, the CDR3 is TGTGCCAGCAGTTTATCTGGGCAGGGGGCCCACGAGCAGTACGTC.

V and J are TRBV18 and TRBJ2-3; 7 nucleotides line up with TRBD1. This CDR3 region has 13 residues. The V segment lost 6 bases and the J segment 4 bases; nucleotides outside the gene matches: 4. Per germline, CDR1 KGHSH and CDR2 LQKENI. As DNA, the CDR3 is TGTGCCAGCTCCCGCACAGGGGCAGATACGCAGTATTTT. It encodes CASSRTGADTQYF. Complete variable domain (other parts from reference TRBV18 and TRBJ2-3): NAGVMQNPRHLVRRRGQEARLRCSPMKGHSHVYWYRQLPEEGLKFMVYLQKENIIDESGMPKERFSAEFPKEGPSILRIQQVVRGDSAAYFCASSRTGADTQYFGPGTRLTVL.

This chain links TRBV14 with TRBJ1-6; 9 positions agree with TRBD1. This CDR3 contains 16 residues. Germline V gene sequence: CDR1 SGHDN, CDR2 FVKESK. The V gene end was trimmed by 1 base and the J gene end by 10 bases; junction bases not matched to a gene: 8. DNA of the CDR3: TGTGCCAGCAGCCAAGTAGGGACAGGGTTACAGTCACCCCTCCACTTT. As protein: CASSQVGTGLQSPLHF. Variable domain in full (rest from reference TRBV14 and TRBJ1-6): EAGVTQFPSHSVIEKGQTVTLRCDPISGHDNLYWYRRVMGKEIKFLLHFVKESKQDESGMPNNRFLAERTGGTYSTLKVQPAELEDSGVYFCASSQVGTGLQSPLHFGNGTRLTVT.

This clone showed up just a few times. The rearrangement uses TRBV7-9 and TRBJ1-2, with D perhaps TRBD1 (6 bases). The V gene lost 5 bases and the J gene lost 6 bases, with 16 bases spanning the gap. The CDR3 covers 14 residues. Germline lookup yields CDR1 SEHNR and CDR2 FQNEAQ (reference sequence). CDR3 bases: TGTGCCAGCAGCGTCCACAGGGTGGGGGATGGCTACACCTTC. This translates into CASSVHRVGDGYTF.

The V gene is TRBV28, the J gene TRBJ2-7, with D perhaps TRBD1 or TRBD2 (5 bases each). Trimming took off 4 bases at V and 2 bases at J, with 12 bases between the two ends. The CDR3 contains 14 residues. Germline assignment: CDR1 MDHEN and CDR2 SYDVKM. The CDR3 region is CASSSLGEPYEQYF. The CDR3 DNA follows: TGTGCCAGCAGTTCCTTGGGGGAACCCTACGAGCAGTACTTC. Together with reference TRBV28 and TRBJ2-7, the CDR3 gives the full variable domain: DVKVTQSSRYLVKRTGEKVFLECVQDMDHENMFWYRQDPGLGLRLIYFSYDVKMKEKGDIPEGYSVSREKKERFSLILESASTNQTSMYLCASSSLGEPYEQYFGPGTRLTVT.

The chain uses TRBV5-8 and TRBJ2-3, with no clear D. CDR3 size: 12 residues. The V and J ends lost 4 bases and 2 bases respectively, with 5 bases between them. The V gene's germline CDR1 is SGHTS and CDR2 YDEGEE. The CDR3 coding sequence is TGTGCCAGCAGCCCAATCACAGATACGCAGTATTTT. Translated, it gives CASSPITDTQYF.

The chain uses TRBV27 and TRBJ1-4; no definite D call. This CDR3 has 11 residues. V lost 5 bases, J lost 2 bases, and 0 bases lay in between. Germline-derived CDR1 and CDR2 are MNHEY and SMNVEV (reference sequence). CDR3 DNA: TGTGCCAGCAGTACTAATGAAAAACTGTTTTTT. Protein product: CASSTNEKLFF.

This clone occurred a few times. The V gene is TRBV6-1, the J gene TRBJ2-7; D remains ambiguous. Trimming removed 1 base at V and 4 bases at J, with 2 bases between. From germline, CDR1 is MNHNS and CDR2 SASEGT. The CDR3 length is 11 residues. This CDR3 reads CASSEGYEQYF. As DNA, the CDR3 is TGTGCCAGCAGTGAAGGGTACGAGCAGTACTTC.

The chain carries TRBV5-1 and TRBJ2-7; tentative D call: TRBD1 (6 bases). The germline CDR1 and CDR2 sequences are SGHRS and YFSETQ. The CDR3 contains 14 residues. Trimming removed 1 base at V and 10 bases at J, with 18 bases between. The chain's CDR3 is CASSLYGGSGEQYF. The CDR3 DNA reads TGCGCCAGCAGCTTGTATGGCGGCTCAGGGGAACAGTACTTC.

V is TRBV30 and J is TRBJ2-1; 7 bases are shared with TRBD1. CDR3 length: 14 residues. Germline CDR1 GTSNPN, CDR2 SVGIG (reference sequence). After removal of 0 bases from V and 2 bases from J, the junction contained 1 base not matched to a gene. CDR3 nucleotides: TGTGCCTGGAGTGTAGGGACAGCCTACAATGAGCAGTTCTTC. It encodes CAWSVGTAYNEQFF.

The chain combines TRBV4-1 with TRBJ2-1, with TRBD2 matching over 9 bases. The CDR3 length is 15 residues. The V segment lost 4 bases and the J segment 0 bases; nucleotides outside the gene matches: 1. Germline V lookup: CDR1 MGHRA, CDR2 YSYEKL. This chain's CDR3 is CASSLAGASYNEQFF. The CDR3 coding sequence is TGCGCCAGCAGCCTAGCGGGGGCCTCCTACAATGAGCAGTTCTTC.

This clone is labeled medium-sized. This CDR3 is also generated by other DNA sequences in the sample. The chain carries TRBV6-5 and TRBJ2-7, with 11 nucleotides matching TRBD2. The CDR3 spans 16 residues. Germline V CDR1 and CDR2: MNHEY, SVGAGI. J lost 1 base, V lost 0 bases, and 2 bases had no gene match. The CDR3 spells CASSYSTSGNSYEQYF. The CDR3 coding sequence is TGTGCCAGCAGTTACTCGACTAGCGGGAATTCCTACGAGCAGTACTTC.

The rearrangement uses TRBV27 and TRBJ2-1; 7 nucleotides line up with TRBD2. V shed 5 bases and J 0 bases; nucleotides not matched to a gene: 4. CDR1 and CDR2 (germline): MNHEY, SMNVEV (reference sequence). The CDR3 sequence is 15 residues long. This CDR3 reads CASSPLADSYNEQFF. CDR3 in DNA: TGTGCCAGCAGTCCCCTAGCGGACTCCTACAATGAGCAGTTCTTC.